The following is a T cell receptor beta chain sequence with its context. Its antigen is unidentified. This record comes from a study of CD8+ T cells in alopecia areata. Notes on the study in general: Scalp lesions, especially in alopecia totalis/universalis, had higher clonality than normal scalp.

The CDR3 length is 13 residues. V lost 1 base, J lost 4 bases, and 7 bases lay in between. The germline V gene encodes CDR1 MNHEY and CDR2 SVGAGI. cDNA reverse transcribed from extracted RNA served as the sequencing template. Profiling relied on immunoSEQ multiplex PCR, and the TCRdb table lists in-frame clones only, not all of them. The table lists some 110,000 clones, 55% to 65% of them singletons. The rearrangement uses TRBV6-5 and TRBJ1-2; no definite D call. This TCR was sampled from a human donor in good health. The specimen sequenced was CD4+ T cells sorted from blood. Here the CDR3 DNA reads TGTGCCAGCAGTTACTTTGGGTCCTATGGCTACACCTTC. Protein sequence: CASSYFGSYGYTF.